Listed below are T cell receptor beta chains from one sample, sequenced in a study of blood T cell repertoires in COVID-19. This table comes from immunoSEQ multiplex PCR, and its TCRdb copy is limited to in-frame clones, with some not included. The sample consists of 250,000 or so clones, 83% of them appearing once. The sequencing input was PBMCs or T cells enriched from blood (not recorded which). The receptors derive from a woman aged 40 to 49 who had been exposed to COVID-19. Each CDR3 is given with its conserved first and last residue. D genes are given only for firm matches. Expanded clones are given a class, and other clones once, few, many or no size at all.

TRBJ1-2,TRBV27,NA,NA,TGTGCCAGCGCGCCCCGGGGGAGGGGCTACACCTTC,CASAPRGRGYTF
TRBJ2-2,TRBV5-8,NA,NA,TGTGCCAGCAGCCCCCTCGGAATACAGGCCACCGGGGAGCTGTTTTTT,CASSPLGIQATGELFF
TRBJ1-1,TRBV6-7,NA,NA,TGTGCCAGCAGTTACTCGACCGAGGGAGCTTTCTTT,CASSYSTEGAFF
TRBJ2-7,TRBV19,NA,NA,TGTGCCAGTAGTATGGGTCGGGGGGCTCCAACCTACGAGCAGTACTTC,CASSMGRGAPTYEQYF
TRBJ1-3,TRBV12-3/TRBV12-4,NA,NA,TGTGCCAGCAGCACAAACGGAAACACCATATATTTT,CASSTNGNTIYF
TRBJ2-2,TRBV5-1,once,NA,TGCGCCAGCAGCTTAACCAGGGGGGCGAACACCGGGGAGCTGTTTTTT,CASSLTRGANTGELFF
TRBJ2-5,TRBV27,NA,TRBD2,TGTGCCAGCAGTTTAAATCGGGGGGGGGAGACCCAGTACTTC,CASSLNRGGETQYF
TRBJ2-2,TRBV30,NA,TRBD1,TGTGCCTGGAGTGTTGGACAGGGCTACACCGGGGAGCTGTTTTTT,CAWSVGQGYTGELFF
TRBJ2-1,TRBV5-1,NA,NA,TGCGCCAGCAGAGACAGTGGGCAGTACAATGAGCAGTTCTTC,CASRDSGQYNEQFF
TRBJ1-5,TRBV6-5,many,NA,TGTGCCAGCACCATACAGGGAAGAAATCAGCCCCAGCATTTT,CASTIQGRNQPQHF
TRBJ1-2,TRBV7-9,NA,TRBD1,TGTGCCAGCAGCCACGGACAGGACTATGGCTACACCTTC,CASSHGQDYGYTF
TRBJ1-5,TRBV5-1,NA,NA,TGCGCCAGCAGCCTTACGGCGGGGGGTGTGCAGCATTTT,CASSLTAGGVQHF
TRBJ1-6,TRBV4-3,once,NA,TGCGCCAGCAGCCAAGTTTCTCTGCGGAAGGGAGAGATGAATTCACCCCTCCACTTT,CASSQVSLRKGEMNSPLHF
TRBJ1-4,TRBV28,NA,NA,TGTGCCAGCAGTTGGTCGTATGGGACACGGAATGAAAAACTGTTTTTT,CASSWSYGTRNEKLFF
TRBJ1-3,TRBV19,NA,TRBD1,TGTGCCAGTAGTACCCGACAGGGACGCTCTGGAAACACCATATATTTT,CASSTRQGRSGNTIYF